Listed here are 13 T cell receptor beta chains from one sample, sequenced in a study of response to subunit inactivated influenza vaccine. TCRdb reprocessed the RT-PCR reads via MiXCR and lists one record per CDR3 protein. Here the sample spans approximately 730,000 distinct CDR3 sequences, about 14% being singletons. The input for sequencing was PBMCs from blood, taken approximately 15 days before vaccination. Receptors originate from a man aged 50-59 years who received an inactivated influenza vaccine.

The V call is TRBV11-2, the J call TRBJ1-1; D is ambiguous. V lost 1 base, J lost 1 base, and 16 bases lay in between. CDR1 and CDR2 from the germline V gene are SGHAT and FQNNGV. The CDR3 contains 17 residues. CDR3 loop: CASSLARYLDSNTEAFF. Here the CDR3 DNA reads TGTGCCAGCAGCTTAGCTAGGTACCTAGATTCGAACACTGAAGCTTTCTTT.

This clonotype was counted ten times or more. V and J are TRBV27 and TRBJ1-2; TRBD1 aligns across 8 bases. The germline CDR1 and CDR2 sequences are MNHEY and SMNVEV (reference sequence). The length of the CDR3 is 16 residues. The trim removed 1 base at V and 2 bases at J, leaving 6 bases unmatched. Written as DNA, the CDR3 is TGTGCCAGCAGTTTATGGGCGGACAGGGTCAACTATGGCTACACCTTC. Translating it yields CASSLWADRVNYGYTF.

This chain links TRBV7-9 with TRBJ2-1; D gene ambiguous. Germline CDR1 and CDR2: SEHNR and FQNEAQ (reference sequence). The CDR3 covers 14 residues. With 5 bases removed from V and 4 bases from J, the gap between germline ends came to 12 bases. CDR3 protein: CASSPPGRYNEQFF. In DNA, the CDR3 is TGTGCCAGCAGCCCTCCTGGACGGTACAATGAGCAGTTCTTC.

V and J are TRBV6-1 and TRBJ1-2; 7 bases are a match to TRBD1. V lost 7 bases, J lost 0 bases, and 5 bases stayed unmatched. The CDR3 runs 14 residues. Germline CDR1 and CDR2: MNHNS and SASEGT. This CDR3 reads CASTTGAANYGYTF. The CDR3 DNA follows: TGTGCCAGCACAACAGGGGCTGCTAACTATGGCTACACCTTC.

The CDR3 DNA reads TGTGCCAGCAGTCCCAAGCGGGGGTACCAAGAGACCCAGTACTTC. Residues: CASSPKRGYQETQYF. The rearrangement uses TRBV12-3 or TRBV12-4 and TRBJ2-5; 8 bases are a match to TRBD2. The CDR3 sequence is 15 residues long. V shed 5 bases, J shed 0 bases, and the junction held 5 bases outside the gene matches.

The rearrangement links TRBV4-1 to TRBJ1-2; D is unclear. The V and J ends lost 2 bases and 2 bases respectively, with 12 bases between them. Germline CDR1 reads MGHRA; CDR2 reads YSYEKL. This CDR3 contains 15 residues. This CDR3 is CASSQNINTNYGYTF. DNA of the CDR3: TGCGCCAGCAGCCAAAATATAAACACGAACTATGGCTACACCTTC.

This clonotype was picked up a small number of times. DNA of the CDR3: TGTGCCAGCAGTTTGAGACTCGGGGGGCCACAGTACTTC. Its protein product is CASSLRLGGPQYF. J is TRBJ2-7 and V is TRBV12-3 or TRBV12-4; a weak D match, TRBD2 (7 bases). The CDR3 has 13 residues. V lost 3 bases to trimming and J lost 10 bases, with 16 bases between them.

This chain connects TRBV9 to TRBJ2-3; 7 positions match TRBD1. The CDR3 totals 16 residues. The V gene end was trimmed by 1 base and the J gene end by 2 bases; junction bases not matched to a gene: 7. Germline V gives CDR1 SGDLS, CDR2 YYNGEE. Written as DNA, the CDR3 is TGTGCCAGCAGCGTAAATGGGGACAGCGACACAGATACGCAGTATTTT. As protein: CASSVNGDSDTDTQYF.

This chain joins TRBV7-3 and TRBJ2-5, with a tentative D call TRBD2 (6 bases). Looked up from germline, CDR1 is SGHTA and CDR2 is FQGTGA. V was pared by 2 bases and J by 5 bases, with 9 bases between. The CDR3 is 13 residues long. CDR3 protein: CASSLRTMETQYF. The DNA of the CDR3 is TGTGCCAGCAGCTTACGGACTATGGAGACCCAGTACTTC.

CDR3 DNA: TGTGCCAGCATAAAAGCCCATAAGGTGACCGGGGAGCTGTTTTTT. Translation gives CASIKAHKVTGELFF. The V and J genes are TRBV6-1 and TRBJ2-2; D gene uncertain. Per germline, CDR1 MNHNS and CDR2 SASEGT. V lost 7 bases, J lost 5 bases, and 17 bases lay in between. The CDR3 extends over 15 amino acids.

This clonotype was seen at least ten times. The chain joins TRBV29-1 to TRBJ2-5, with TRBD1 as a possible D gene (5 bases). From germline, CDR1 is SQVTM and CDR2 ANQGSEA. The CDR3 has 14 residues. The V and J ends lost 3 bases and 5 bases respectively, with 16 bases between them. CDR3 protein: CSVDLQGDGETQYF. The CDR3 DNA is TGCAGCGTTGATTTACAAGGGGATGGGGAGACCCAGTACTTC.

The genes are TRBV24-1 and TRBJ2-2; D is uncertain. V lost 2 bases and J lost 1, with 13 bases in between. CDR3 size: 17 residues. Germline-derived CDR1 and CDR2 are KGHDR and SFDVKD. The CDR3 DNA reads TGTGCCACCAGTGATTCCGGATTAAAATTGAACACCGGGGAGCTGTTTTTT. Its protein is CATSDSGLKLNTGELFF.

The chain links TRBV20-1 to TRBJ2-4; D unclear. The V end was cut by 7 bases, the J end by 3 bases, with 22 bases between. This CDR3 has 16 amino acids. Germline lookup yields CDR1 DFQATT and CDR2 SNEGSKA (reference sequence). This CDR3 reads CSVKEPQYSGKNIQYF. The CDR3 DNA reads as TGCAGTGTCAAGGAGCCGCAGTACTCGGGCAAAAACATTCAGTACTTC.